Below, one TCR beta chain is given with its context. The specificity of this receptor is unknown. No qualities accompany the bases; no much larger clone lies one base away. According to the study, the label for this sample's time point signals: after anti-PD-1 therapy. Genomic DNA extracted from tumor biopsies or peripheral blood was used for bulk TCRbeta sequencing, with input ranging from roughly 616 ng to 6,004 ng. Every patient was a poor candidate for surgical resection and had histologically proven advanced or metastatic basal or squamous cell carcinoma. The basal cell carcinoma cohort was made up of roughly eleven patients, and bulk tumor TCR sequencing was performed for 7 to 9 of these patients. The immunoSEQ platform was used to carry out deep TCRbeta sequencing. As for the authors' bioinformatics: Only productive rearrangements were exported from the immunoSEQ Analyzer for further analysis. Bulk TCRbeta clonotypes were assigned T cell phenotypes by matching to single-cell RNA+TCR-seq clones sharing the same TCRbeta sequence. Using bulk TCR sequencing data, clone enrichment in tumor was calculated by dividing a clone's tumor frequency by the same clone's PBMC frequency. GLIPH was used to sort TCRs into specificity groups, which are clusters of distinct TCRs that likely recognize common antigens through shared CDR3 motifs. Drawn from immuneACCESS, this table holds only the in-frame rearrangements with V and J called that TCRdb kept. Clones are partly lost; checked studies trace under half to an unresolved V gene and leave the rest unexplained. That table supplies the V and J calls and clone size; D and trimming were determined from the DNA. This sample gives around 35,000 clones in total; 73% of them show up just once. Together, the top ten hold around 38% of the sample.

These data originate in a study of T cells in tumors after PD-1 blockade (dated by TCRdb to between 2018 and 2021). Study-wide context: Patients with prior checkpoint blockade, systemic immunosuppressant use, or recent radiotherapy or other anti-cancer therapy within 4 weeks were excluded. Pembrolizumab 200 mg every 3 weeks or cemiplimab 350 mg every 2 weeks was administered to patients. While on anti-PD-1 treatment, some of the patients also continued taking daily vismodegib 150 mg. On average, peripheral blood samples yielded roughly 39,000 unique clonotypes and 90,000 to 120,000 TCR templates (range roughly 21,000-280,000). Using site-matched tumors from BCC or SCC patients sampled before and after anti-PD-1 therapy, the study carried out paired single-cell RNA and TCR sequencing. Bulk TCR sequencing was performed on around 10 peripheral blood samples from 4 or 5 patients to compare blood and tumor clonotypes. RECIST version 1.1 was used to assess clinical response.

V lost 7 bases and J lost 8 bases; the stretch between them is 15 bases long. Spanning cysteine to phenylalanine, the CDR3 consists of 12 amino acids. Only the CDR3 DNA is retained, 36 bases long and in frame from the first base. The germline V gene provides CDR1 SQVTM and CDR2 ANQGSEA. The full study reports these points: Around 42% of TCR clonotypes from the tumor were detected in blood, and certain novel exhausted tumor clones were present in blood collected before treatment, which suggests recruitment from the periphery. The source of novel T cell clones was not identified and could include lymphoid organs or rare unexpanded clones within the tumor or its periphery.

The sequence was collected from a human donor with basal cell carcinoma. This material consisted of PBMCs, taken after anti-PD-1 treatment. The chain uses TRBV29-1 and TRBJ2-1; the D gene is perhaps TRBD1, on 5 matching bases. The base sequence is TGCAGCGCCGCCCGCCTAGGGGATGAGCAGTTCTTC. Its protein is CSAARLGDEQFF.